This TCR beta chain was obtained from a study of shared clonotypes between healthy human individuals. A note on this clone: A far larger clone lies a single base away; this is likely a read error.

Sequenced by immunoSEQ multiplex PCR; TCRdb stores in-frame clones only, minus some. The sample includes about half a million clones, more than 75% of them seen just once. This TCR derives from a woman in her thirties or forties in good health. Some clones in this sample may be carry-over from other donors' samples. The sample consisted of PBMCs.

The CDR3 sequence is CASSLASGQNAKSYEQYF. In DNA, the CDR3 is TGCGCCAGCAGCTTGGCGTCAGGGCAGAATGCCAAGTCCTACGAGCAGTACTTC. This chain uses TRBV5-1 with TRBJ2-7; D might be TRBD1 (5 bases). The germline gives CDR1 SGHRS, CDR2 YFSETQ. Between the trimmed V and J ends, which lost 0 bases and 1 base, there was a span of 20 bases. The CDR3 runs to 18 residues.